The 13 T cell receptor beta chains listed next were all sequenced from one sample in a study of T cell responses to AZD1222 COVID-19 vaccine. The method was immunoSEQ multiplex PCR; TCRdb's version includes in-frame clones alone and lacks a portion of them. This table holds more than 80,000 clones, 92% found once. The sample here was peripheral blood, taken 28 days after the second AZD1222 dose. These receptor sequences come from an adult who received the AZD1222 COVID-19 vaccine.

This chain joins TRBV4-1 and TRBJ2-7, with 8 positions matching TRBD1. Per germline, CDR1 MGHRA and CDR2 YSYEKL. V dropped 1 base and J dropped 4; count of bases not matched to a gene: 21. The CDR3 length is 20 residues. CDR3 residues: CASSQGPWAGGAGLGYEQYF. The CDR3 DNA sequence: TGCGCCAGCAGCCAAGGACCTTGGGCAGGGGGCGCAGGTTTGGGGTACGAGCAGTACTTC.

The V call is TRBV2, the J call TRBJ2-6, with D perhaps being TRBD1 or TRBD2 (5 bases each). CDR1 and CDR2 (germline): SNHLY, FYNNEI. This CDR3 is 14 amino acids long. V was cut by 11 bases and J by 0 bases, with 11 bases left in between. The CDR3: CAGAGSSGANVLTF. In nucleotides, the CDR3 is TGTGCCGGGGCAGGGAGCTCTGGGGCCAACGTCCTGACTTTC.

Remarks on this clone: Other DNA sequences of this sample code for an identical CDR3. V and J are TRBV19 and TRBJ1-5, with D perhaps TRBD1 (5 bases). CDR1 and CDR2 from the germline V gene are LNHDA and SQIVND (reference sequence). The CDR3 contains 15 residues. V was shortened by 1 base and J by 1 base, with 8 bases between the two germline ends. As DNA, the CDR3 is TGTGCCAGTAGTATAGGGGGGGGGAGCAATCAGCCCCAGCATTTT. This translates into CASSIGGGSNQPQHF.

The V call is TRBV29-1, the J call TRBJ2-5, with a tentative D call TRBD1 (5 bases). Germline V gene sequence: CDR1 SQVTM, CDR2 ANQGSEA. CDR3 size: 11 residues. CDR3 loop: CTSQVVETQYF. In DNA form, the CDR3 reads TGCACCTCACAGGTCGTGGAGACCCAGTACTTC.

The rearrangement joins TRBV27 to TRBJ2-7, with 7 bases that match TRBD1. This CDR3 has 14 residues. Germline-derived CDR1 and CDR2 are MNHEY and SMNVEV (reference sequence). V lost 3 bases to trimming and J lost 3 bases; unmatched junction nucleotides: 5. The CDR3 coding sequence is TGTGCCAGCAGTTTTTACAGGGGAAACTACGAGCAGTACTTC. Its protein is CASSFYRGNYEQYF.

This clone was observed a few times. This rearrangement joins TRBV7-9 to TRBJ1-5, with a weak D call TRBD1 (5 bases). Germline CDR1 SEHNR, CDR2 FQNEAQ (reference sequence). This CDR3 contains 14 residues. The V and J ends lost 2 bases and 3 bases respectively, with 8 bases between them. DNA of the CDR3: TGTGCCAGCAGCTTAAAAGGGGACAATCAGCCCCAGCATTTT. Translating it yields CASSLKGDNQPQHF.

V gene TRBV12-3 or TRBV12-4 combines with J gene TRBJ2-4, with D unclear. CDR3 length: 13 amino acids. Trimming removed 3 bases at V and 1 base at J, with 4 bases between. CDR3 amino acids: CASSFNAKNIQYF. In nucleotides, the CDR3 is TGTGCCAGCAGTTTTAACGCCAAAAACATTCAGTACTTC.

The gene calls are TRBV3-1 (or the pseudogene TRBV3-2) and TRBJ2-7; the D gene could be TRBD1 or TRBD2 (7 bases each). V shed 4 bases and J shed 3 bases, with 34 bases lying between them. The CDR3 loop spans 21 amino acids. The germline V gene encodes CDR1 LGHDT and CDR2 YNNKEL (reference sequence). The CDR3: CASSRSGATGARSQNYYEQYF. As DNA, the CDR3 is TGTGCCAGCAGCCGAAGCGGGGCCACAGGGGCCCGTAGTCAGAACTACTACGAGCAGTACTTC.

This rearrangement joins TRBV5-1 to TRBJ2-2, with TRBD1 identical over 10 bases. CDR1 and CDR2 (germline): SGHRS, YFSETQ. V shed 4 bases, J shed 4 bases, and the junction held 13 bases outside the gene matches. The CDR3 runs 18 residues. The chain's CDR3 is CASSLTPGTGVITGELFF. CDR3 DNA sequence: TGCGCCAGCAGCCTCACCCCCGGGACAGGGGTTATCACCGGGGAGCTGTTTTTT.

The CDR3 loop is CATRPRACGFQPQHF. The CDR3 coding sequence is TGTGCCACCAGGCCCCGCGCGTGTGGGTTTCAGCCCCAGCATTTT. The rearrangement links TRBV24-1 to TRBJ1-5; the D is unclear. The CDR3 contains 15 residues. With 7 bases removed from V and 6 bases from J, the gap between germline ends came to 18 bases. The germline V gene encodes CDR1 KGHDR and CDR2 SFDVKD.

This clone was counted only a few times. V usage is TRBV7-8 and J usage is TRBJ1-3, with 8 bases fitting TRBD1. The CDR3 consists of 15 residues. The V and J ends lost 5 bases and 4 bases, in that order; junction bases with no gene match: 7. The germline V gene encodes CDR1 SGHVS and CDR2 FQNEAQ. The CDR3 bases are TGTGCCAGCAGCCTATGGGGACAGGAGGGAAACACCATATATTTT. This codes for CASSLWGQEGNTIYF. Supplemented by reference TRBV7-8 and TRBJ1-3, the full variable domain reads GAGVSQSPRYKVAKRGQDVALRCDPISGHVSLFWYQQALGQGPEFLTYFQNEAQLDKSGLPSDRFFAERPEGSVSTLKIQRTQQEDSAVYLCASSLWGQEGNTIYFGEGSWLTVV.

This chain links TRBV28 with TRBJ2-6, with D possibly being TRBD2 (5 bases). Germline V gene sequence: CDR1 MDHEN, CDR2 SYDVKM. V was shortened by 7 bases and J by 1 base, with 20 bases between the two germline ends. CDR3 length equals 18 residues. The CDR3, as DNA: TGTGCCAGCACCGACCGGGATTTTCGGAGGTCTGGGGCCAACGTCCTGACTTTC. This gives the protein CASTDRDFRRSGANVLTF.

This clone appeared a few times. The chain couples TRBV25-1 to TRBJ2-2; no clear D gene. Trimming shortened V by 3 bases and J by 6 bases, and 11 bases separated the two germline ends. The CDR3 length is 14 residues. Per germline, CDR1 MGHDK and CDR2 SYGVNS. The CDR3 DNA reads TGTGCCAGCAGTGAGGTAGGAGCGCCCGGGGAGCTGTTTTTT. As protein: CASSEVGAPGELFF.